Shown below are 27 T cell receptor beta chains from a single sample sequenced in a study of PD-1 blockade in mismatch repair-deficient tumors (dated by TCRdb to 2015 to 2018). This specimen's time point label, per the study, means: peripheral blood 12 weeks after first pembrolizumab dose. To prepare the library, the immunoSEQ multiplex PCR assay was applied. In its TCRdb copy, this immuneACCESS table keeps in-frame sequences only and misses some clones. Where compared with another copy, unresolved V genes explain less than half of these, and the others have no known cause. The table for this sample lists some 84,000 clones; about 85% of them were counted only once. The top ten clonotypes cover roughly 2.6% of the sample. The material sequenced was peripheral blood, taken 12 weeks after starting pembrolizumab. These receptors were obtained from an adult with mismatch repair-deficient cancer.

This chain links TRBV4-3 with TRBJ2-7; D is unresolved. V was shortened by 0 bases and J by 3 bases, with 9 bases between the two germline ends. Germline V lookup: CDR1 LGHNA, CDR2 YSLEER. This CDR3 has 14 amino acids. In nucleotides, the CDR3 is TGCGCCAGCAGCCAAGATACGCAAAACTACGAGCAGTACTTC. It encodes CASSQDTQNYEQYF.

This chain uses TRBV6-5 with TRBJ1-2; unclear D gene. Germline V gene lookup returns CDR1 MNHEY and CDR2 SVGAGI. The ends were cut back, 0 bases at V and 0 bases at J, with 8 bases in the middle. This CDR3 region has 15 residues. The CDR3 reads CASSYSGLANYGYTF. CDR3 sequence (DNA): TGTGCCAGCAGTTACTCAGGGTTGGCTAACTATGGCTACACCTTC.

This chain joins TRBV4-2 and TRBJ2-3, with 9 positions matching TRBD2. V was pared by 0 bases and J by 4 bases, with 17 bases of the junction left unmatched. Germline loops: CDR1 LGHNA, CDR2 YNFKEQ. CDR3 length equals 20 residues. The CDR3 sequence is CASSQDDPGLAIYSSDTQYF. The CDR3 DNA follows: TGTGCCAGCAGCCAAGACGATCCGGGACTAGCTATTTATTCTTCAGATACGCAGTATTTT.

Concerning this clone itself: A read error may produce the germline difference seen at one junction end. This chain connects TRBV7-9 to TRBJ2-1; tentative D call: TRBD2 (7 bases). This CDR3 comprises 18 residues. CDR1 SEHNR and CDR2 FQNEAQ come from the germline V gene (reference sequence). Here the CDR3 DNA reads TGTGCCAACAGCTTTCCCCATGGGGGGGCCAGGACCTACAATGAGCAGTTCTTC. Its translation is CANSFPHGGARTYNEQFF.

This chain links TRBV27 with TRBJ2-7; 7 bases are a match to TRBD1. After removal of 0 bases from V and 2 bases from J, the junction contained 4 bases not matched to a gene. From germline, CDR1 is MNHEY and CDR2 SMNVEV (reference sequence). CDR3 length: 15 amino acids. The CDR3 DNA follows: TGTGCCAGCAGTTTATCTGGGACAGCCACCTACGAGCAGTACTTC. It is translated as CASSLSGTATYEQYF.

The chain combines TRBV9 with TRBJ1-3, with D unclear. Germline values: CDR1 SGDLS, CDR2 YYNGEE. This CDR3 is 14 amino acids long. The ends were cut back, 3 bases at V and 0 bases at J, with 7 bases in the middle. CDR3 sequence reads: CASSGPNSGNTIYF. Here the CDR3 DNA reads TGTGCCAGCAGCGGGCCGAACTCTGGAAACACCATATATTTT.

The chain employs TRBV6-5 and TRBJ1-1; 9 bases are shared with TRBD1. The CDR3 is 15 amino acids. V shed 2 bases and J 6 bases; nucleotides not matched to a gene: 7. The germline CDR1 and CDR2 sequences are MNHEY and SVGAGI. The CDR3 here is CASSYRTGDLSEAFF. As DNA, the CDR3 is TGTGCCAGCAGTTACCGGACAGGGGATTTATCTGAAGCTTTCTTT.

This clone was seen only once. The chain links TRBV4-2 to TRBJ2-2; 9 bases are a match to TRBD1. The trim removed 5 bases at V and 3 bases at J, leaving 7 bases unmatched. Per the germline V gene, CDR1 is LGHNA and CDR2 is YNFKEQ. There are 16 residues in the CDR3. The CDR3 coding sequence is TGTGCCAGCAGCTTGGGTCGGACAGGGGACACCGGGGAGCTGTTTTTT. The encoded protein is CASSLGRTGDTGELFF.

V is TRBV6-5 and J is TRBJ2-3, with 10 nucleotides matching TRBD2. The CDR3 covers 16 residues. V was pared by 0 bases and J by 4 bases, with 4 bases of the junction left unmatched. The germline gives CDR1 MNHEY, CDR2 SVGAGI. CDR3: CASSYSLAGEPDTQYF. Here the CDR3 DNA reads TGTGCCAGCAGTTACTCGCTAGCGGGAGAGCCAGATACGCAGTATTTT.

This chain uses TRBV5-4 with TRBJ1-5; 8 nucleotides match TRBD1. CDR3 size: 13 residues. Per the germline V gene, CDR1 is SGHNT and CDR2 is YYREEE (reference sequence). With V trimmed by 0 bases and J by 7 bases, 0 bases remained unmatched. CDR3 coding DNA: TGTGCCAGCAGCTTGGACAGGGGGCAGCCCCAGCATTTT. Protein product: CASSLDRGQPQHF.

This chain uses TRBV5-1 with TRBJ2-7; the D gene is possibly TRBD1 (7 bases). The CDR3 is 14 residues long. Germline CDR1 is SGHRS and CDR2 is YFSETQ. Trimming removed 0 bases at V and 6 bases at J, with 13 bases between. The CDR3: CASSLEAGGFEQYF. CDR3 DNA sequence: TGCGCCAGCAGCTTGGAGGCAGGGGGGTTCGAGCAGTACTTC. Complete variable domain (other parts from reference TRBV5-1 and TRBJ2-7): KAGVTQTPRYLIKTRGQQVTLSCSPISGHRSVSWYQQTPGQGLQFLFEYFSETQRNKGNFPGRFSGRQFSNSRSEMNVSTLELGDSALYLCASSLEAGGFEQYFGPGTRLTVT.

This sequence joins TRBV14 and TRBJ1-5; D is possibly TRBD1 (5 bases). Trimming took 0 bases from V and 10 from J, leaving 10 bases between them. Per germline, CDR1 SGHDN and CDR2 FVKESK. CDR3 length: 13 amino acids. CDR3 amino acids: CASSQELGGPQHF. The CDR3 bases are TGTGCCAGCAGCCAAGAACTTGGGGGTCCCCAGCATTTT.

This chain links TRBV6-5 with TRBJ2-7; unclear D gene. Trimming removed 2 bases from V and 1 base from J, with 15 bases in between. CDR1 MNHEY and CDR2 SVGAGI come from the germline V gene. The CDR3 is 16 residues long. CDR3 coding DNA: TGTGCCAGCAGTTACAATCGGCCGGACCGTTCCTACGAGCAGTACTTC. Its protein product is CASSYNRPDRSYEQYF.

The gene calls are TRBV15 and TRBJ1-4, with a weak D call TRBD1 (5 bases). This CDR3 comprises 15 residues. The V gene lost 5 bases and the J gene lost 0 bases, with 10 bases spanning the gap. CDR1 and CDR2 (germline): LNHNV, YYDKDF (reference sequence). This CDR3 is CATSFDRTTNEKLFF. In DNA, the CDR3 is TGTGCCACCAGCTTCGACAGAACAACTAATGAAAAACTGTTTTTT.

V and J are TRBV2 and TRBJ1-1; D perhaps matches TRBD1 (5 bases). Germline CDR1 is SNHLY and CDR2 is FYNNEI. Trimming removed 4 bases from V and 1 base from J, with 7 bases in between. This CDR3 region has 13 residues. CDR3 DNA sequence: TGTGCCAGCAGTGGACAGACGAACACTGAAGCTTTCTTT. Translating gives CASSGQTNTEAFF.

The chain uses TRBV30 and TRBJ1-5; D not certain. The V and J ends lost 0 bases and 5 bases respectively, with 11 bases between them. This CDR3 has 14 residues. CDR1 is GTSNPN and CDR2 is SVGIG in the germline V gene (reference sequence). The CDR3 bases are TGTGCCTGGAGTGTACAACCTGGGGATCAGCCCCAGCATTTT. The encoded protein is CAWSVQPGDQPQHF.

This clone was seen once. The rearrangement joins TRBV7-3 to TRBJ2-3; TRBD2 matches 9 bases. With V trimmed by 5 bases and J by 0 bases, 12 bases remained unmatched. The germline V gene has CDR1 SGHTA and CDR2 FQGTGA. The CDR3 contains 18 residues. This CDR3 is CASSPRVLAGFSTDTQYF. For the CDR3, the DNA is TGTGCCAGCAGCCCCCGTGTTCTAGCGGGGTTTAGCACAGATACGCAGTATTTT.

The rearrangement links TRBV6-5 to TRBJ2-7; weak D call: TRBD1 (6 bases). CDR3 length: 14 amino acids. Trimming left V 2 bases short and J 2 bases short, with 10 bases between. Looked up from germline, CDR1 is MNHEY and CDR2 is SVGAGI. The CDR3 reads CASSYTRGAYEQYF. The CDR3 region has the DNA TGTGCCAGCAGTTACACCAGGGGCGCCTACGAGCAGTACTTC.

This chain connects TRBV14 to TRBJ1-4; weak D call: TRBD1 (5 bases). Germline values: CDR1 SGHDN, CDR2 FVKESK. CDR3 length: 14 residues. V lost 4 bases to trimming and J lost 7 bases, with 13 bases between them. CDR3 bases: TGTGCCAGCAGCCGCGCGGGGAGGGGTGAAAAACTGTTTTTT. Amino acids: CASSRAGRGEKLFF.

The CDR3 here is CASSTSGSQVDTQYF. The CDR3 DNA follows: TGCGCCAGCAGTACTAGCGGGAGTCAAGTAGATACGCAGTATTTT. The chain combines TRBV5-1 with TRBJ2-3; 11 bases map to TRBD2. Germline assignment: CDR1 SGHRS and CDR2 YFSETQ. Trimming at V came to 5 bases and at J to 5 bases, leaving 7 bases not matched to a gene. The length of the CDR3 is 15 residues.

The rearrangement joins TRBV7-8 to TRBJ1-2; weak D call: TRBD1 (5 bases). V was cut by 5 bases and J by 4 bases, with 17 bases left in between. The germline V gene has CDR1 SGHVS and CDR2 FQNEAQ. This CDR3 has 15 residues. The CDR3, as DNA: TGTGCCAGCAGCGGGCGGGACGTGGCGGGCTATGGCTACACCTTC. Translation: CASSGRDVAGYGYTF.

The rearrangement uses TRBV7-2 and TRBJ1-6, with a weak D call TRBD1 (5 bases). V was trimmed by 0 bases and J by 5 bases, leaving 8 bases between them. This CDR3 comprises 15 residues. CDR1 SGHTA and CDR2 FQGNSA come from the germline V gene. DNA of the CDR3: TGTGCCAGCAGCTTAGCGGGGCCCGATAATTCACCCCTCCACTTT. Translating gives CASSLAGPDNSPLHF.

The gene calls are TRBV4-3 and TRBJ2-1; 8 nucleotides align to TRBD2. V shed 0 bases and J 3 bases; nucleotides not matched to a gene: 4. Germline values: CDR1 LGHNA, CDR2 YSLEER. The CDR3 spans 16 residues. As DNA, the CDR3 is TGCGCCAGCAGCCAAGAGGGCCTAGCGGGCTACAATGAGCAGTTCTTC. Translating gives CASSQEGLAGYNEQFF.

The rearrangement uses TRBV19 and TRBJ1-5, with D unclear. V lost 5 bases to trimming and J lost 2 bases, with 19 bases between them. In germline, CDR1 is LNHDA, CDR2 SQIVND (reference sequence). The CDR3 sequence is 17 residues long. The CDR3 protein is CASSAGNTLGGNQPQHF. In DNA form, the CDR3 reads TGTGCCAGTAGTGCCGGGAACACTCTAGGTGGCAATCAGCCCCAGCATTTT.

The rearrangement links TRBV27 to TRBJ1-3, with 8 bases that match TRBD1. V dropped 6 bases and J dropped 0; count of bases not matched to a gene: 10. Germline CDR1 MNHEY, CDR2 SMNVEV (reference sequence). The CDR3 spans 17 residues. CDR3 nucleotide sequence: TGTGCCAGCAGCCAAGACAGGGGCCCTCTCTCTGGAAACACCATATATTTT. Translating it yields CASSQDRGPLSGNTIYF.

The genes are TRBV19 and TRBJ2-1; 9 bases are a match to TRBD2. CDR1 is LNHDA and CDR2 is SQIVND in the germline V gene (reference sequence). V trimming: 6 bases; J trimming: 6 bases; junction bases outside the gene matches: 15. The CDR3 covers 17 residues. The CDR3 DNA sequence: TGTGCCAGTAGCATGTTCCCTGCGGGAGGGCTTGGCAATGAGCAGTTCTTC. Its translation: CASSMFPAGGLGNEQFF.

The V and J genes are TRBV11-2 and TRBJ2-7, with 8 bases matching TRBD2. The CDR3 is 15 residues long. Trimming cost V 1 base and J 2 bases; bases outside gene matches: 4. Germline-derived CDR1 and CDR2 are SGHAT and FQNNGV. The CDR3 DNA sequence: TGTGCCAGCAGCTTAGCTAGCGGGCGCACCTACGAGCAGTACTTC. Translated: CASSLASGRTYEQYF.